This T cell receptor (beta chain) was sequenced in a study of T cells after yellow fever vaccination (dated by TCRdb to about 2019). Describing the broader study: The SMART-Seq v4 Ultra Low Input RNA kit was used to prepare libraries from fractions with low cell numbers. To follow T-cell clones before and after both primary and booster YFV17D yellow fever vaccination, bulk TCR alpha and beta repertoires underwent longitudinal sequencing. The cohort comprised two healthy male donors, one aged 18 to 30 and one aged 30 to 40 years. Blood samples were taken at several timepoints before and after primary and secondary immunization, and bulk PBMC replicates and cell subsets were isolated.

Study-wide conclusions, independent of this receptor: The secondary T-cell response was found to be weaker but faster than the primary response, with a peak reached on day 5 rather than on day 15. Most clones expanded after primary vaccination (almost 97% of CD4 and approximately 86% of CD8) were re-detected after the booster, suggesting that broad memory maintenance occurred. Because abundant contaminating clonotypes from the bulk population could be contained in FACS-sorted repertoires, computational filtering was required. Only two donors were included in the study, so the extent to which the findings can be generalized is limited. A small share of clonotypes was detected in both CD4 and CD8 compartments, with the overlap likely arising from convergent recombination.

The data were produced on an Illumina NovaSeq 6000. TCR cDNA was synthesized by 5'RACE template switching, through which a universal primer site and unique molecular identifiers were introduced. Priming for cDNA synthesis came from both the TCR alpha and TCR beta constant segments. Two PCR steps were used to amplify libraries, with sample barcodes and sequencing adapters being added in the second step. Libraries were sequenced on Illumina HiSeq 2500 (2x100 bp) or NovaSeq (2x150 bp). In the paper's pipeline: Demultiplexing of reads and collapsing into UMI consensus sequences were performed with MIGEC, and V(D)J alignment was carried out with MiXCR. Clonotypes responding to the vaccine were identified with edgeR on replicate PBMC samples, with the criteria of FDR below 0.01 and a log2 fold change above 5 up to day 15. Each bulk clonotype was labeled CD4 or CD8 based on which sequenced repertoire, CD4 or CD8, contained the clonotype at higher abundance. TCRdb reworked the public reads: Q25 trimming with fastp, MiXCR clone assembly, productive beta chains retained. Rows matching on CDR3 protein sequence are summarized as one entry with the most common DNA and genes. TCRdb, not the authors, supplied the V and J calls. The sample table holds about 320,000 distinct CDR3 sequences, of which around 11% were seen once. Together, the top ten hold 3% to 3.5% of the sample.

According to the study, the label for this sample's treatment or condition signals: live attenuated yellow fever vaccine strain. PBMCs were isolated from peripheral blood using a standard Ficoll-Paque protocol. CD4 and CD8 T-cell fractions were isolated with Dynabeads CD4 and CD8 positive selection kits. RNA was extracted with TriZol from bulk PBMCs, CD4 and CD8 fractions, and dextramer-positive and dextramer-negative fractions. A note on this clonotype: The specificity of this receptor is unknown. Within one base of it there is no much larger clone, and no base qualities were kept.

There are 14 amino acids in the CDR3, from cysteine to phenylalanine inclusive. The CDR3 DNA has 42 bases and is translated from base 1. Via the germline V gene (reference sequence), CDR1 is DFQATT and CDR2 SNEGSKA. Trimming takes 5 bases from V and 2 bases from J, and the germline ends sit 14 bases apart. This specimen was CD4+ T cells sorted from PBMCs, taken 45 days after the yellow fever booster vaccination. The receptor was derived from a man between 18 and 29 years old who received the YFV17D yellow fever vaccine. The chain joins TRBV20-1 to TRBJ2-3, with TRBD2 tentatively as D gene (6 bases match). CDR3 sequence: CSAQSGTVTDTQYF. The base sequence is TGCAGTGCTCAATCCGGGACTGTCACAGATACGCAGTATTTT.